This TCR beta chain was observed in a study of cytomegalovirus exposure and HLA in healthy donors. This CDR3 is 15 amino acids long. Germline V gene sequence: CDR1 SGHAT, CDR2 FQNNGV. V lost 5 bases, J lost 6 bases, and 8 bases stayed unmatched. Study-wide points: Sequencing probably produced one cluster of sequence variants that were highly shared. Clonal expansion was found to be greater in HLA-associated TCR beta chains than in equally common others in a later analysis.

About this clone: The antigen remains unidentified.

Primers included in the PCR were 60 Vbeta and 13 Jbeta primers. Clones were sequenced by immunoSEQ multiplex PCR, and TCRdb holds only the in-frame ones, with some missing. The table lists 70,000 to 85,000 clones. This clonotype was sampled from a female donor in good health and CMV-seropositive. Source material: PBMCs. The V call is TRBV11-2, the J call TRBJ2-1, with TRBD1 matching over 9 bases. The DNA for the CDR3 is TGTGCCAGCAGCCTAAGGGGACAGGGTACCAATGAGCAGTTCTTC. Translated, it gives CASSLRGQGTNEQFF.